Shown below are 2 T cell receptor beta chains from a single sample sequenced in a study of regulatory T cells in long-lasting Graves disease. Arm-PCR of CDR3 regions and iRepertoire HTBI primers were used to build TCR beta libraries. MiXCR, applied by TCRdb to the multiplex PCR reads, yields one record per CDR3 protein. Of about 440,000 distinct CDR3 sequences in the sample, 15% were seen once. The time point denotes: newly diagnosed GD, antithyroid drugs for less than 3 months. Extracted PBMC RNA gave rise to the TCR library. This sample also belongs to another study, concerning T cells in Graves' hyperthyroidism and ophthalmopathy.

Material: peripheral blood mononuclear cells (PBMCs), obtained at new diagnosis, from a patient treated with antithyroid drugs. The receptors were sampled from a woman in her thirties with Graves disease.

This clonotype was observed many times. The rearrangement joins TRBV20-1 to TRBJ2-1; TRBD2 aligns across 8 bases. This CDR3 comprises 16 residues. Trimming removed 1 base from V and 7 bases from J; junction bases left unmatched: 12. In germline, CDR1 is DFQATT, CDR2 SNEGSKA (reference sequence). The CDR3 sequence: CSARAPKLAAGNEQFF. The CDR3 DNA is TGCAGTGCTAGAGCCCCTAAACTAGCGGCCGGAAATGAGCAGTTCTTC.

As for this clonotype: One base away lies a much larger clone, so this may be a sequencing read error. The rearrangement joins TRBV18 to TRBJ2-5; 11 nucleotides match TRBD2. Germline CDR1 reads KGHSH; CDR2 reads LQKENI. Trimming took 5 bases from V and 7 from J; bases not matched to a gene: 6. This CDR3 contains 14 residues. The CDR3 is CASSSLAGEGTQYF. Written as DNA, the CDR3 is TGTGCCAGCTCATCACTAGCGGGAGAGGGGACCCAGTACTTC.